The TCR beta chain under discussion was sequenced for a study of a mutant IDH1 vaccine in newly diagnosed glioma. Time point in this sample: week 5, during vaccination. Topical imiquimod accompanied each vaccine dose, which consisted of 300 ug of mutant IDH1 20-mer peptide. Tumors from donors were new WHO grade 3 or 4 IDH1-mutant astrocytomas with ATRX loss. The repertoire was sequenced with immunoSEQ multiplex PCR; TCRdb's copy has only in-frame clones and lacks some. The profile shows 37,000 or so clones, about 86% of them singletons. CDR1 is MGHRA, CDR2 YSYEKL, per germline. The CDR3 runs 16 residues. The trim removed 2 bases at V and 8 bases at J, leaving 5 bases unmatched. This clone showed up just a few times. Antigen unknown.

The clonotype comes from a man younger than 40 with glioma. Sequenced here: PBMCs, sampled from a glioma patient whose treatment included an IDH1 peptide vaccine. This chain links TRBV4-1 with TRBJ2-2; 13 bases align to TRBD2. The CDR3 sequence: CASSQSLGLAGGELFF. The DNA for the CDR3 is TGCGCCAGCAGCCAATCCCTGGGACTAGCGGGAGGGGAGCTGTTTTTT.